This paragraph reports one T cell receptor (beta chain). Its cognate antigen is unknown. The sample comes from a study of OX40 agonist ivuxolimab in advanced cancers. About the study: Dose-escalation subjects each had hepatocellular carcinoma, melanoma, renal cell or head and neck cancer.

General study points: Doses of 0.1 to 3.0 mg/kg were accompanied by clonal expansion of CD4+ and CD8+ blood T cells by week 6.

The CDR3 runs 12 residues. Trimming shortened V by 8 bases and J by 2 bases, and 10 bases separated the two germline ends. CDR1 is MRHNA, CDR2 SNTAGT, per germline. TCRdb's table, derived via immunoSEQ multiplex PCR, lists solely in-frame clones and lacks some. This sample yields over 85,000 clones, of which 86% are seen a single time; 5.5% belongs to the top ten. The clonotype originates from an adult with an advanced solid tumor such as melanoma, head and neck, liver or kidney cancer. The sequencing used CD4+ or CD8+ T cells sorted from blood, collected in a trial of the OX40 agonist ivuxolimab. The chain recombines TRBV6-4 with TRBJ2-7; no clear D. CDR3 residues: CASGVGPYEQYF. The CDR3, as DNA: TGTGCCAGCGGAGTGGGTCCCTACGAGCAGTACTTC.